This passage covers 21 T cell receptor beta chains from one sample sequenced in a study of shared clonotypes between healthy human individuals (dated by TCRdb to about 2020). Library generation was performed with the immunoSEQ multiplex PCR assay. The clones in this table, taken by TCRdb from immuneACCESS, are in-frame only. Not every clone is retained; where verified, under half of the shortfall comes from an unresolved V gene, and the cause of the rest is unknown. A total of 500,000 to 650,000 clones appear in this sample, around 80% of them only once. The top ten clones comprise 9.5% to 15% of the sample. The sequencing sample was made of PBMCs. All receptors come from a woman in her forties in good health. Some clones in this sample may be carry-over from other donors' samples.

The V and J genes are TRBV30 and TRBJ2-6; D unresolved. The CDR3 loop spans 16 amino acids. The germline V gene has CDR1 GTSNPN and CDR2 SVGIG (reference sequence). Trimming shortened V by 5 bases and J by 0 bases, and 14 bases separated the two germline ends. The CDR3 sequence: CAWSLTEISGANVLTF. As DNA, the CDR3 is TGTGCCTGGTCACTGACGGAGATCTCTGGGGCCAACGTCCTGACTTTC. The variable domain in full, with the rest retrieved from reference TRBV30 and TRBJ2-6, is SQTIHQWPATLVQPVGSPLSLECTVEGTSNPNLYWYRQAAGRGLQLLFYSVGIGQISSEVPQNLSASRPQDRQFILSSKKLLLSDSGFYLCAWSLTEISGANVLTFGAGSRLTVL.

This clone has just a few counts. The chain joins TRBV15 to TRBJ2-6, with D uncertain. V lost 0 bases and J 2 bases, leaving 14 bases between the germline ends. The CDR3 is made up of 18 amino acids. Germline V gene sequence: CDR1 LNHNV, CDR2 YYDKDF (reference sequence). CDR3 in amino acids: CATSRDPSRMAGANVLTF. DNA of the CDR3: TGTGCCACCAGCAGAGATCCCAGCCGGATGGCTGGGGCCAACGTCCTGACTTTC.

The rearrangement links TRBV4-3 to TRBJ2-6; no clear D. CDR1 is LGHNA and CDR2 is YSLEER in the germline V gene. Trimming pared 3 bases from V and 0 bases from J, leaving 9 bases between. This CDR3 is built from 16 residues. The CDR3 spells CASSHGLDSGANVLTF. CDR3 DNA: TGCGCCAGCAGCCATGGCTTGGACTCTGGGGCCAACGTCCTGACTTTC.

A note on this clone: A single base separates this from a much larger clone, so it may be a read error. The chain joins TRBV5-6 to TRBJ2-5; 9 nucleotides align to TRBD1. The CDR3 consists of 15 residues. Germline V gene data show CDR1 as SGHDT and CDR2 as YYEEEE. CDR3 DNA sequence: TGTGCCAACAGCTCCAACAGGGGGCACCGGGAGACCCAGTACTTC. Protein product: CANSSNRGHRETQYF.

The chain links TRBV28 to TRBJ1-5; no clear D. Looked up from germline, CDR1 is MDHEN and CDR2 is SYDVKM. The CDR3 contains 15 residues. Trimming stripped 7 bases from V and 2 bases from J, with 15 bases between. The CDR3 coding sequence is TGTGCCAGCACGAACATAATTAGGGGCAATCAGCCCCAGCATTTT. Protein sequence: CASTNIIRGNQPQHF.

With regard to this clone: Additional DNA sequences in this sample encode the identical CDR3. The chain is built from TRBV5-1 and TRBJ1-1; 9 positions match TRBD1. Losses at the gene ends were 4 bases for V and 4 bases for J; bases not matched to a gene: 5. The CDR3 contains 14 residues. Per the germline V gene, CDR1 is SGHRS and CDR2 is YFSETQ. The CDR3 here is CASSAGQGGTEAFF. The CDR3, as DNA: TGCGCCAGCAGCGCGGGACAGGGAGGCACTGAAGCTTTCTTT.

The V gene is TRBV29-1, the J gene TRBJ1-2, with D tentatively TRBD1 (5 bases). CDR1 and CDR2 from the germline V gene are SQVTM and ANQGSEA. The CDR3 consists of 12 residues. The CDR3 region is CTGGGNNYGYTF. DNA for the CDR3: TGCACCGGGGGGGGAAATAACTATGGCTACACCTTC. Full variable domain (outside the CDR3, taken from reference TRBV29-1 and TRBJ1-2): SAVISQKPSRDICQRGTSLTIQCQVDSQVTMMFWYRQQPGQSLTLIATANQGSEATYESGFVIDKFPISRPNLTFSTLTVSNMSPEDSSIYLCTGGGNNYGYTFGSGTRLTVV.

Regarding this clone: This may be a read error, as it is one base from a much larger clone. V gene TRBV28 combines with J gene TRBJ2-7; the D is unclear. From germline, CDR1 is MDHEN and CDR2 SYDVKM. V dropped 6 bases and J dropped 2 bases, with 20 bases sitting between them. The CDR3 is made up of 16 amino acids. As DNA, the CDR3 is TGTGCCAGCAGGAGACCGAGACTCCTAAGAACCTACGAGCAGTACTTC. Translation: CASRRPRLLRTYEQYF.

The chain has TRBV7-9 and TRBJ2-1, with 10 bases fitting TRBD2. V was clipped by 3 bases and J by 8 bases; unmatched bases: 7. Germline V CDR1 and CDR2: SEHNR, FQNEAQ (reference sequence). This CDR3 spans 15 amino acids. CDR3 in amino acids: CASSFLSGTSDEQFF. The CDR3 DNA reads as TGTGCCAGCAGCTTCCTATCCGGGACTAGCGATGAGCAGTTCTTC.

The CDR3 nucleotides are TGTGCCAGCAGCCCGGCCTACTATGGCTACACCTTC. The encoded protein is CASSPAYYGYTF. The rearrangement uses TRBV5-6 and TRBJ1-2; the D is unclear. The CDR3 totals 12 residues. Trimming pared 4 bases from V and 3 bases from J, leaving 7 bases between. The germline gives CDR1 SGHDT, CDR2 YYEEEE.

V gene TRBV30 combines with J gene TRBJ2-1; D is possibly TRBD1 or TRBD2 (6 bases each). V was clipped by 4 bases and J by 4 bases, with 14 bases between them. The CDR3 extends over 14 amino acids. Per the germline V gene, CDR1 is GTSNPN and CDR2 is SVGIG (reference sequence). CDR3 sequence (DNA): TGTGCCTGGAATAGAGGGGGGATTTACAATGAGCAGTTCTTC. It encodes CAWNRGGIYNEQFF.

This chain uses TRBV27 with TRBJ2-5, with 12 bases lining up with TRBD2. J gave up 4 bases and V 6 bases, and 3 bases lay outside the gene matches. The CDR3 has 14 residues. Germline V gene data show CDR1 as MNHEY and CDR2 as SMNVEV (reference sequence). The CDR3, as DNA: TGTGCCAGCAGACTAGCGGGAGGCGGAGAGACCCAGTACTTC. As protein: CASRLAGGGETQYF.

For this clone: A single base separates this from a much larger clone, so it may be a read error. Other DNA variants within this sample encode the same CDR3. V usage is TRBV19 and J usage is TRBJ1-5; 9 positions match TRBD1. After removal of 5 bases from V and 6 bases from J, the junction contained 8 bases not matched to a gene. This CDR3 is 15 amino acids long. Germline V CDR1 and CDR2: LNHDA, SQIVND (reference sequence). In nucleotides, the CDR3 is TGTGCCAGTAGTCTCGACAGGGGGGGTACTCAGCCCCAGCATTTT. It encodes CASSLDRGGTQPQHF.

V usage is TRBV28 and J usage is TRBJ1-2, with TRBD1 matching 10 bases. The CDR3 contains 15 residues. Germline V lookup: CDR1 MDHEN, CDR2 SYDVKM. V lost 2 bases and J lost 5; bases outside the gene matches: 5. CDR3 protein: CASSLGDRGIYGYTF. CDR3 nucleotides: TGTGCCAGCAGTTTAGGGGACAGGGGCATATATGGCTACACCTTC.

This chain joins TRBV30 and TRBJ2-3; D call uncertain. The CDR3 is 14 residues long. Trimming removed 2 bases at V and 4 bases at J, with 13 bases between. Germline values: CDR1 GTSNPN, CDR2 SVGIG (reference sequence). CDR3 nucleotide sequence: TGTGCCTGGAGTAACCTCCAGTGGCCAGATACGCAGTATTTT. It specifies CAWSNLQWPDTQYF.

This rearrangement joins TRBV2 to TRBJ2-1; 7 bases fit TRBD2. This CDR3 contains 15 residues. CDR1 SNHLY and CDR2 FYNNEI come from the germline V gene. The V and J ends lost 6 bases and 0 bases, in that order; junction bases with no gene match: 5. CDR3 in DNA: TGTGCCAGCAGCAGAGAGCGGGGCTCCTACAATGAGCAGTTCTTC. Translated, it gives CASSRERGSYNEQFF.

The chain links TRBV10-3 to TRBJ2-7; 7 bases match TRBD1. The CDR3 is made up of 13 amino acids. Germline CDR1 reads ENHRY; CDR2 reads SYGVKD. The ends lost 8 bases at V and 2 bases at J; junction bases unmatched: 6. The CDR3 loop is CAIAETGPYEQYF. CDR3 bases: TGTGCCATCGCCGAGACAGGGCCCTACGAGCAGTACTTC.

The table lists this clone with a few counts. The chain carries TRBV7-9 and TRBJ2-1, with 8 bases aligning to TRBD2. The germline V gene has CDR1 SEHNR and CDR2 FQNEAQ (reference sequence). CDR3 length equals 15 residues. V dropped 1 base and J dropped 7; count of bases not matched to a gene: 6. The CDR3, as DNA: TGTGCCAGCAGCTTAGGAGCGGGGGTATTAAATGAGCAGTTCTTC. Protein: CASSLGAGVLNEQFF.

This clone appeared a few times. The chain links TRBV25-1 to TRBJ2-1; the D is unclear. The V end was cut by 2 bases, the J end by 4 bases, with 6 bases between. The CDR3 has 13 amino acids. CDR1 and CDR2 (germline): MGHDK, SYGVNS. CDR3 in amino acids: CASSEKEYNEQFF. CDR3 bases: TGTGCCAGCAGTGAAAAAGAGTACAATGAGCAGTTCTTC.

Turning to this clone: The same CDR3 is also encoded by other DNA sequences in this sample. V and J are TRBV18 and TRBJ2-7; D remains unclear. Germline CDR1 and CDR2: KGHSH and LQKENI. Deletions cut 1 base from V and 4 bases from J, with 11 bases between. CDR3 length: 14 residues. CDR3 amino acids: CASSPRDSPYEQYF. The CDR3 coding sequence is TGTGCCAGCTCACCACGAGACTCGCCATACGAGCAGTACTTC.

This clone is a singleton in its sample. The chain carries TRBV5-1 and TRBJ2-7, with D maybe TRBD2 (5 bases). The ends were cut back, 2 bases at V and 4 bases at J, with 19 bases in the middle. Germline values: CDR1 SGHRS, CDR2 YFSETQ. The CDR3 is 16 amino acids. This CDR3 is CASSLTTGLRVYEQYF. CDR3 DNA: TGCGCCAGCAGCTTAACAACCGGGCTGAGGGTGTACGAGCAGTACTTC.